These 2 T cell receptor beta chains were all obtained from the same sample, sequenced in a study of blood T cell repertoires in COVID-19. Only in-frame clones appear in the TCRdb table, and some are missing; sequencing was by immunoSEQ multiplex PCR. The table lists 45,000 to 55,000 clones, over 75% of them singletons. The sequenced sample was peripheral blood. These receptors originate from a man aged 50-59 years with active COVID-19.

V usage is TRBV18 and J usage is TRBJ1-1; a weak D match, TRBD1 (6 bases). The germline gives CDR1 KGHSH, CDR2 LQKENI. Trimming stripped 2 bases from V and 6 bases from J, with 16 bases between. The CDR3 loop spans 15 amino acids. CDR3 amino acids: CASSPGGLRNAEAFF. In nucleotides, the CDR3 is TGTGCCAGCTCACCAGGGGGCCTAAGAAACGCTGAAGCTTTCTTT.

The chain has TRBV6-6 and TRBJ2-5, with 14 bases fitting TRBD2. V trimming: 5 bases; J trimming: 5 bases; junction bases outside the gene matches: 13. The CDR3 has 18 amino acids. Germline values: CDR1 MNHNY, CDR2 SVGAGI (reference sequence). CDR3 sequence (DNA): TGTGCCAGCAGTCCGCCGAGTGGACTAGCGGGAGGTACGGAGACCCAGTACTTC. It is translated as CASSPPSGLAGGTETQYF.